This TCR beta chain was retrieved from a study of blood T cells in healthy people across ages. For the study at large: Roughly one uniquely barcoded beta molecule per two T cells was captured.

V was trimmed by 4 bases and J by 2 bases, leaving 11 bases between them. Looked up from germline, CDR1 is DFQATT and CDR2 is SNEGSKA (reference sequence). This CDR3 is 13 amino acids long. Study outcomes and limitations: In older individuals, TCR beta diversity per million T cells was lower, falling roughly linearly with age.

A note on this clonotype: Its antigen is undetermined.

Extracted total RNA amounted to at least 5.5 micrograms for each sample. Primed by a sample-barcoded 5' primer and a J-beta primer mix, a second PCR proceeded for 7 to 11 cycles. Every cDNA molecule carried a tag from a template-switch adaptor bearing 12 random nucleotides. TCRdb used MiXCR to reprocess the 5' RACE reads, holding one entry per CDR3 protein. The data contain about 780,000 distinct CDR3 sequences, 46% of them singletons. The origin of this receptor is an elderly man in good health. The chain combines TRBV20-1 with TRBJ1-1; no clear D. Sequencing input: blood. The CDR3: CSAKKHLNTEAFF. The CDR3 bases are TGCAGTGCTAAAAAACACCTTAACACTGAAGCTTTCTTT.